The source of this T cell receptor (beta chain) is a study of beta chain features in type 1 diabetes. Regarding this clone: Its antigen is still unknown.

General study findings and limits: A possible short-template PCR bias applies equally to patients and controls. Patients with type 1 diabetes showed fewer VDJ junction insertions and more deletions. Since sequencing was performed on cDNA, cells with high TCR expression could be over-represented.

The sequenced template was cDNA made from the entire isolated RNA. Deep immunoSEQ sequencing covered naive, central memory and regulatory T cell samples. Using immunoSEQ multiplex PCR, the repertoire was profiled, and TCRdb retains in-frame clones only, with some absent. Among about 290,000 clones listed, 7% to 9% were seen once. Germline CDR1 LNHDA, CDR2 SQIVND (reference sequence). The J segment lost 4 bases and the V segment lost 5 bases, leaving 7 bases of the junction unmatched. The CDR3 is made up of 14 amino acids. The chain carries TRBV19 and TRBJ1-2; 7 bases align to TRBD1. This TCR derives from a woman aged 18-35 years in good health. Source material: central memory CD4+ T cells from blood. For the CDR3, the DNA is TGTGCCAGTAGTTCGGGACAGCGTCTCTATGGCTACACCTTC. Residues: CASSSGQRLYGYTF.